The source of this T cell receptor beta chain is a study of blood T cells in healthy people across ages. Comment on this clonotype: What it recognizes is unknown.

General observations from the study: Significant beta diversity loss was already apparent by age roughly 40, declining roughly linearly.

The germline V gene encodes CDR1 MGHDK and CDR2 SYGVNS. The length of the CDR3 is 15 residues. V gave up 1 base and J gave up 12 bases, with 19 bases separating them. A second about 7 to 12 cycle PCR used barcoded and J-beta primers. TCRdb used MiXCR to reprocess the 5' RACE reads, holding one entry per CDR3 protein. The sample consists of about 830,000 distinct CDR3 sequences, around 68% of them appearing once. The chain combines TRBV25-1 with TRBJ2-1; D not certain. The sample comprised blood. The receptor was derived from a man aged 25 to 40 in good health. CDR3 DNA sequence: TGTGCCAGCAGTGAATTTATGACCCCGACGTCGGTGCAGTTCTTC. This sequence encodes CASSEFMTPTSVQFF.